A single sample gave rise to the 22 T cell receptor beta chains below, sequenced in a study of T cell changes during pregnancy in multiple sclerosis. Repertoires were generated with immunoSEQ multiplex PCR, while TCRdb's copy carries only in-frame clones and drops some. The sample includes about 29,000 clones, about 89% of them seen just once. Sequenced here: CD8+ T cells from peripheral blood mononuclear cells, sampled before pregnancy. The receptors shown here come from a female donor with multiple sclerosis, enrolled in a pregnancy study.

J is TRBJ2-1 and V is TRBV15; the match to TRBD2 covers 9 bases. Trimming removed 6 bases from V and 2 bases from J; junction bases left unmatched: 5. The germline gives CDR1 LNHNV, CDR2 YYDKDF (reference sequence). CDR3 length: 15 amino acids. CDR3: CATRSSGSTYNEQFF. CDR3 nucleotides: TGTGCCACCAGAAGTAGCGGGAGTACCTACAATGAGCAGTTCTTC. The entire variable domain, with the rest obtained from reference TRBV15 and TRBJ2-1, is as follows: DAMVIQNPRYQVTQFGKPVTLSCSQTLNHNVMYWYQQKSSQAPKLLFHYYDKDFNNEADTPDNFQSRRPNTSFCFLDIRSPGLGDTAMYLCATRSSGSTYNEQFFGPGTRLTVL.

The rearrangement uses TRBV7-3 and TRBJ2-4; maybe TRBD2 (5 bases). Germline lookup yields CDR1 SGHTA and CDR2 FQGTGA. Trimming shortened V by 1 base and J by 6 bases, and 13 bases separated the two germline ends. The CDR3 has 15 residues. Here the CDR3 DNA reads TGTGCCAGCAGCTTAAATCGGGGTCCCTCAAACATTCAGTACTTC. Residues: CASSLNRGPSNIQYF.

The chain combines TRBV19 with TRBJ2-7, with D possibly TRBD2 on 6 matching bases. Germline CDR1 is LNHDA and CDR2 is SQIVND (reference sequence). Between the trimmed V and J ends, which lost 5 bases and 0 bases, there was a span of 17 bases. The CDR3 loop spans 16 amino acids. CDR3 in amino acids: CASSSVIAERSYEQYF. The CDR3 nucleotides read TGTGCCAGTAGTTCCGTAATAGCGGAACGCTCCTACGAGCAGTACTTC.

The rearrangement links TRBV29-1 to TRBJ2-1, with a possible D match to TRBD2 (5 bases). This CDR3 has 11 amino acids. Trimming removed 6 bases at V and 8 bases at J, with 11 bases between. Germline CDR1 is SQVTM and CDR2 is ANQGSEA. The CDR3 loop reads CSVSTSYEQFF. CDR3 coding DNA: TGCAGCGTCTCTACTAGTTATGAGCAGTTCTTC.

V is TRBV6-5 and J is TRBJ2-2; no reliable D call. The germline V gene has CDR1 MNHEY and CDR2 SVGAGI. The CDR3 loop spans 13 amino acids. V was clipped by 6 bases and J by 3 bases, with 8 bases between them. In DNA form, the CDR3 reads TGTGCCAGCAGGGGCACTTACACCGGGGAGCTGTTTTTT. Protein product: CASRGTYTGELFF.

Notes on this clone: One end of the junction does not line up with germline, which may come from a read error. The rearrangement uses TRBV25-1 and TRBJ2-5; D perhaps matches TRBD2 (6 bases). The CDR3 runs to 13 residues. Looked up from germline, CDR1 is MGHDK and CDR2 is SYGVNS. The CDR3 DNA reads as TGTGCCAGCAGTGCTCAGGGAGGAGAGAACCAGTACTTC. Amino acid sequence: CASSAQGGENQYF. Full variable domain (outside the CDR3, taken from reference TRBV25-1 and TRBJ2-5): EADIYQTPRYLVIGTGKKITLECSQTMGHDKMYWYQQDPGMELHLIHYSYGVNSTEKGDLSSESTVSRIRTEHFPLTLESARPSHTSQYLCASSAQGGENQYFGPGTRLLVL.

V usage is TRBV9 and J usage is TRBJ2-3; 7 positions match TRBD1. Germline CDR1 SGDLS, CDR2 YYNGEE. The CDR3 consists of 15 residues. With V trimmed by 2 bases and J by 1 base, 4 bases remained unmatched. This chain's CDR3 is CASSVGTVRTDTQYF. The CDR3 bases are TGTGCCAGCAGCGTGGGGACAGTCCGCACAGATACGCAGTATTTT.

The chain recombines TRBV6-1 with TRBJ2-5, with D possibly being TRBD1 (6 bases). There are 15 residues in the CDR3. The V end was cut by 6 bases, the J end by 4 bases, with 18 bases between. CDR1 and CDR2 from the germline V gene are MNHNS and SASEGT. This CDR3 reads CASRAAGEIGETQYF. CDR3 sequence (DNA): TGTGCCAGCAGAGCAGCAGGGGAGATTGGAGAGACCCAGTACTTC.

The CDR3 bases are TGTGCCAGCAGTTGGCTGGGCGAATACACTGAAGCTTTCTTT. This codes for CASSWLGEYTEAFF. The gene calls are TRBV27 and TRBJ1-1; no clear D gene. CDR1 and CDR2 (germline): MNHEY, SMNVEV (reference sequence). The V gene lost 4 bases and the J gene lost 3 bases, with 12 bases spanning the gap. CDR3 length: 14 amino acids.

CDR3 sequence reads: CASRTTGTLGYTF. CDR3 nucleotide sequence: TGTGCCAGCCGGACGACAGGGACTCTTGGCTACACCTTC. This rearrangement joins TRBV11-2 to TRBJ1-2, with 7 nucleotides matching TRBD1. CDR3 length: 13 residues. Losses at the gene ends were 8 bases for V and 7 bases for J; bases not matched to a gene: 10. Germline loops: CDR1 SGHAT, CDR2 FQNNGV. Filled out from reference TRBV11-2 and TRBJ1-2, the complete variable domain reads EAGVAQSPRYKIIEKRQSVAFWCNPISGHATLYWYQQILGQGPKLLIQFQNNGVVDDSQLPKDRFSAERLKGVDSTLKIQPAKLEDSAVYLCASRTTGTLGYTFGSGTRLTVV.

This chain links TRBV4-3 with TRBJ1-4; TRBD1 matches 8 bases. This CDR3 comprises 15 residues. Germline CDR1 reads LGHNA; CDR2 reads YSLEER. The ends lost 3 bases at V and 7 bases at J; junction bases unmatched: 7. This CDR3 reads CASSHPQGGSEKLFF. As DNA, the CDR3 is TGCGCCAGCAGCCACCCACAGGGGGGAAGTGAAAAACTGTTTTTT.

This clone was observed a single time. Here the CDR3 DNA reads TGTGCCACCATAGTCGACTCCGGCTCCTACGAGCAGTACTTC. Translated, it gives CATIVDSGSYEQYF. The rearrangement links TRBV28 to TRBJ2-7; D gene unclear. The CDR3 is 14 residues long. Trimming left V 10 bases short and J 0 bases short, with 16 bases between. Germline CDR1 MDHEN, CDR2 SYDVKM.

The J gene is TRBJ2-2, the V gene TRBV10-3; D call uncertain. Trimming took 0 bases from V and 0 from J, leaving 14 bases between them. This CDR3 region has 18 residues. Germline V gives CDR1 ENHRY, CDR2 SYGVKD. The CDR3 region is CAISESIWPEPNTGELFF. The CDR3, as DNA: TGTGCCATCAGTGAGTCGATTTGGCCAGAACCGAACACCGGGGAGCTGTTTTTT.

V gene TRBV19 combines with J gene TRBJ2-7, with 7 bases matching TRBD1. Germline V CDR1 and CDR2: LNHDA, SQIVND (reference sequence). V shed 5 bases, J shed 4 bases, and the junction held 8 bases outside the gene matches. This CDR3 comprises 14 residues. This CDR3 reads CASSSATGEYEQYF. CDR3 DNA: TGTGCCAGTAGTTCGGCCACAGGGGAGTACGAGCAGTACTTC. The full variable domain, rest sourced from reference TRBV19 and TRBJ2-7, is DGGITQSPKYLFRKEGQNVTLSCEQNLNHDAMYWYRQDPGQGLRLIYYSQIVNDFQKGDIAEGYSVSREKKESFPLTVTSAQKNPTAFYLCASSSATGEYEQYFGPGTRLTVT.

The chain has TRBV30 and TRBJ2-7; 9 nucleotides align to TRBD1. V shed 2 bases and J 3 bases; nucleotides not matched to a gene: 2. CDR3 length equals 13 residues. The germline V gene encodes CDR1 GTSNPN and CDR2 SVGIG (reference sequence). CDR3 sequence: CAWSPGQGYEQYF. CDR3 sequence (DNA): TGTGCCTGGAGTCCGGGACAGGGCTACGAGCAGTACTTC. Complete variable domain (other parts from reference TRBV30 and TRBJ2-7): SQTIHQWPATLVQPVGSPLSLECTVEGTSNPNLYWYRQAAGRGLQLLFYSVGIGQISSEVPQNLSASRPQDRQFILSSKKLLLSDSGFYLCAWSPGQGYEQYFGPGTRLTVT.

V is TRBV15 and J is TRBJ2-3; a possible D gene is TRBD2 (5 bases). CDR1 and CDR2 from the germline V gene are LNHNV and YYDKDF (reference sequence). The V end was cut by 4 bases, the J end by 8 bases, with 19 bases between. The CDR3 runs 15 residues. The CDR3: CATSTEWSGGRTQYF. Written as DNA, the CDR3 is TGTGCCACCAGCACAGAGTGGTCAGGCGGGCGTACGCAGTATTTT. Filled out from reference TRBV15 and TRBJ2-3, the complete variable domain reads DAMVIQNPRYQVTQFGKPVTLSCSQTLNHNVMYWYQQKSSQAPKLLFHYYDKDFNNEADTPDNFQSRRPNTSFCFLDIRSPGLGDTAMYLCATSTEWSGGRTQYFGPGTRLTVL.

This chain uses TRBV4-1 with TRBJ2-7; D may be TRBD2 (5 bases). Trimming took 3 bases from V and 0 from J, leaving 15 bases between them. CDR1 and CDR2 from the germline V gene are MGHRA and YSYEKL. The CDR3 loop spans 16 amino acids. The CDR3 nucleotides are TGCGCCAGCAGCCACCCCACGGAGGATCTCTCCTACGAGCAGTACTTC. Translating it yields CASSHPTEDLSYEQYF.

The rearrangement links TRBV2 to TRBJ2-3; TRBD2 matches at 9 bases. The CDR3 is made up of 17 amino acids. CDR1 and CDR2 (germline): SNHLY, FYNNEI. With V trimmed by 7 bases and J by 3 bases, 14 bases remained unmatched. The CDR3 DNA follows: TGTGCCAGCACCCGAAGGGGCGGGAGGGCCGAAACAGATACGCAGTATTTT. Amino acid sequence: CASTRRGGRAETDTQYF.

The V gene is TRBV7-3, the J gene TRBJ2-2; 10 nucleotides agree with TRBD2. With V trimmed by 2 bases and J by 5 bases, 8 bases remained unmatched. This CDR3 is built from 17 residues. Germline CDR1 SGHTA, CDR2 FQGTGA. As DNA, the CDR3 is TGTGCCAGCAGCTTAGGGGGCGCGGGACTAGCGACCGGGGAGCTGTTTTTT. Its protein product is CASSLGGAGLATGELFF.

The rearrangement links TRBV10-3 to TRBJ2-1, with 14 bases matching TRBD2. Looked up from germline, CDR1 is ENHRY and CDR2 is SYGVKD. There are 18 residues in the CDR3. The junction had 12 bases not matched to a gene; V was cut back by 3 bases and J by 8 bases. The CDR3 region is CAISEAAGLAGVGDEQFF. CDR3 nucleotides: TGTGCCATCAGTGAAGCTGCGGGACTAGCGGGAGTGGGCGATGAGCAGTTCTTC.

The chain employs TRBV14 and TRBJ2-1, with TRBD2 matching over 12 bases. Germline trimming cut 4 bases from V and 9 bases from J; bases unmatched to any gene: 4. The CDR3 runs to 14 residues. Germline loops: CDR1 SGHDN, CDR2 FVKESK. CDR3 DNA sequence: TGTGCCAGCAGCCTACTAGCGGGAGGACTTGAGCAGTTCTTC. It encodes CASSLLAGGLEQFF.

The chain recombines TRBV2 with TRBJ2-3; D gene uncertain. Looked up from germline, CDR1 is SNHLY and CDR2 is FYNNEI. Between the trimmed V and J ends, which lost 7 bases and 3 bases, there was a span of 11 bases. The CDR3 covers 13 residues. The CDR3 spells CASISAITDTQYF. The CDR3 DNA follows: TGTGCCAGCATCTCAGCGATTACAGATACGCAGTATTTT.